This T cell receptor beta chain emerged from a study of T cell responses to AZD1222 COVID-19 vaccine. Study-level information: Second-dose groups at about 4 or about 12 weeks were pooled.

The study, taken as a whole, reports: Two AZD1222 administrations were followed by greater Spike-specific TCR breadth and depth. Across spike, vaccine-associated CD4 TCRs were found, dominant at 160-218 and 743-854. Reportedly, close to half of spike-specific TCRs are directed against unmutated variant regions.

This table comes from immunoSEQ multiplex PCR, and its TCRdb copy is limited to in-frame clones, with some not included. The profile shows roughly 120,000 clones, about 90% of them singletons. The CDR3 contains 14 residues. Germline V gene lookup returns CDR1 SGDLS and CDR2 YYNGEE. The germline V and J ends were trimmed by 3 bases and 6 bases, with 12 bases remaining between them. About this clone itself: Its antigen is as yet unknown.

The source material was peripheral blood, sampled on day 0 of AZD1222 vaccination. The rearrangement links TRBV9 to TRBJ2-2; D remains unclear. The clonotype comes from an adult in good health. The CDR3 loop is CASSEPPSAGELFF. CDR3 bases: TGTGCCAGCAGCGAGCCCCCCAGCGCCGGGGAGCTGTTTTTT.